The TCR beta chain under discussion was sequenced for a study of CD8 T cells in ankylosing spondylitis. This clonotype was counted only a few times. Trimming cost V 4 bases and J 7 bases; bases outside gene matches: 5. Germline-derived CDR1 and CDR2 are MNHEY and SVGEGT. The CDR3 sequence is 15 residues long. Each CDR3 protein gets one entry after TCRdb re-called the 5' RACE reads with MiXCR. The data hold 150,000 or so distinct CDR3 sequences, with around 9.6% observed a single time. The J gene is TRBJ2-1, the V gene TRBV6-2 or TRBV6-3, with 12 bases fitting TRBD2. The specimen sequenced was blood, either unsorted or a sorted T cell fraction (not recorded which). This clonotype was obtained from a female donor with ankylosing spondylitis or in good health (not recorded which). CDR3 sequence (DNA): TGTGCCAGCAGTTCCCTAGCGGGAGGGTGGAATGAGCAGTTCTTC. Translating gives CASSSLAGGWNEQFF.